Only a few counts were recorded for the clone carrying this TCR beta chain. Its specificity is not known. CDR1 and CDR2 (germline): DFQATT, SNEGSKA (reference sequence). CDR3 length: 12 residues. V shed 4 bases and J shed 4 bases, with 10 bases lying between them. Both RNA and DNA were isolated together from 20-30 mg of bulk tissue that had not been sorted. Separate regions, five per tumor, were sampled. With about 470 ng total RNA as template and a constant-region primer, TCR beta cDNA was made. Three nested multiplex PCR rounds of slightly modified ARM-PCR generated TCR beta libraries. Rounds one and two of PCR, each of roughly 10 cycles, were primed with TRBV1-TRBV30 forward primers and a C-beta reverse primer. MiXCR was run by TCRdb on the multiplex PCR reads, yielding one entry per CDR3 protein. This table has about 54,000 distinct CDR3 sequences, over 70% appearing once. The data were obtained in a study of tumor-infiltrating lymphocytes in primary liver carcinoma. Study summary: These were node-negative, non-metastatic T1-T3 tumors of roughly 4 to 10 cm. Whole-study results and caveats: Tumors and blood were compared for top-250-clone fraction, and tumors had the significantly higher value (p = 0.039).

The chain joins TRBV20-1 to TRBJ1-2, with D unclear. This sequence originates from a man aged 40-49 years with primary liver carcinoma and hepatitis B virus infection. The sequencing input was liver tumor tissue from sampling region 2. The subset denotes: tumor region T2, inferior pole. DNA of the CDR3: TGCAGTGCTAATGACCAACCCTATGGCTACACCTTC. Amino acid sequence: CSANDQPYGYTF.